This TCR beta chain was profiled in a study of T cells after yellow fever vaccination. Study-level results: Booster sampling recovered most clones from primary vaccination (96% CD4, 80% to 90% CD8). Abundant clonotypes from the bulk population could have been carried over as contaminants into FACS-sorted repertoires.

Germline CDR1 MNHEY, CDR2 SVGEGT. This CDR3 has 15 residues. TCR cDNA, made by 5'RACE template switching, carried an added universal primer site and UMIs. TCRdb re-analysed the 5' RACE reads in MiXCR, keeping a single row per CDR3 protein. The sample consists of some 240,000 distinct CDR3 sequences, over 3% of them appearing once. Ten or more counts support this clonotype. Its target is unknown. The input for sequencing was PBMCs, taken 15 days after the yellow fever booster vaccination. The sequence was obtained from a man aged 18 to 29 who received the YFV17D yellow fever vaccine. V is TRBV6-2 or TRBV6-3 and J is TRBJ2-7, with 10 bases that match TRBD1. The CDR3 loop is CPSSYSTGGRYEQYV. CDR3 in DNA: TGTCCCAGCAGTTACTCGACAGGGGGCCGCTACGAGCAGTACGTC.